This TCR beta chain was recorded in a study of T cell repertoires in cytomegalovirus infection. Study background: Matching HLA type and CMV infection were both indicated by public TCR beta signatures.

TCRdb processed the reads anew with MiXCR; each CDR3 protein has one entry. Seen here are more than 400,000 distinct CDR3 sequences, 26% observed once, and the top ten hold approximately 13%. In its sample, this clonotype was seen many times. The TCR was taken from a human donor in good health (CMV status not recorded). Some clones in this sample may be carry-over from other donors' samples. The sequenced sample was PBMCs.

Here the CDR3 reads CASSLDSGRSTDTQYF. CDR3 sequence (DNA): TGTGCCAGCAGCTTAGATAGCGGGAGGTCCACAGATACGCAGTATTTT. The rearrangement joins TRBV7-2 to TRBJ2-3, with TRBD2 matching over 10 bases. The CDR3 is 16 residues long. Germline CDR1 SGHTA, CDR2 FQGNSA. V lost 1 base and J lost 2; bases outside the gene matches: 3.